Below, 17 T cell receptor beta chains from the same sample are listed, as sequenced in a study of technical replicates of blood from several donors. Produced via immunoSEQ multiplex PCR; TCRdb's table is partial and in-frame only. The table lists 10,000 to 13,000 clones, approximately 94% of them singletons. The sequenced material came from PBMCs. The receptors shown here come from a human donor in good health.

The chain recombines TRBV4-1 with TRBJ2-5; possibly TRBD2 for D (7 bases). The CDR3 has 16 amino acids. The V gene lost 3 bases and the J gene lost 3 bases, with 17 bases spanning the gap. Per germline, CDR1 MGHRA and CDR2 YSYEKL. CDR3 sequence reads: CASSHPLGGLEETQYF. The CDR3, as DNA: TGCGCCAGCAGCCACCCTTTGGGGGGGCTTGAAGAGACCCAGTACTTC.

The chain links TRBV4-1 to TRBJ2-1; unclear D gene. This CDR3 is built from 17 residues. In germline, CDR1 is MGHRA, CDR2 YSYEKL. V was trimmed by 0 bases and J by 4 bases, leaving 16 bases between them. The CDR3 sequence: CASSQDSTIVPYNEQFF. In nucleotides, the CDR3 is TGCGCCAGCAGCCAAGATAGCACCATCGTGCCTTACAATGAGCAGTTCTTC.

The V gene is TRBV10-2, the J gene TRBJ1-5, with 8 bases fitting TRBD1. The CDR3 spans 16 residues. V was pared by 4 bases and J by 0 bases, with 5 bases of the junction left unmatched. Per the germline V gene, CDR1 is WSHSY and CDR2 is SAAADI. CDR3 in amino acids: CASSAGQGHSNQPQHF. CDR3 DNA: TGCGCCAGCAGTGCCGGACAGGGACATAGCAATCAGCCCCAGCATTTT.

This chain links TRBV9 with TRBJ2-2; D call uncertain. V shed 0 bases and J shed 4 bases, with 4 bases lying between them. Germline V gives CDR1 SGDLS, CDR2 YYNGEE. The CDR3 length is 13 residues. CDR3 loop: CASSVDGTGELFF. The CDR3 nucleotides are TGTGCCAGCAGCGTAGACGGCACCGGGGAGCTGTTTTTT.

The V and J genes are TRBV6-5 and TRBJ1-1; D not resolved. Per the germline V gene, CDR1 is MNHEY and CDR2 is SVGAGI. V was cut by 2 bases and J by 5 bases, with 12 bases left in between. The CDR3 spans 14 residues. The chain's CDR3 is CASSYGSGWTEAFF. CDR3 coding DNA: TGTGCCAGCAGTTACGGGTCGGGGTGGACTGAAGCTTTCTTT.

The rearrangement uses TRBV28 and TRBJ2-3; 7 nucleotides agree with TRBD2. The V gene end was trimmed by 3 bases and the J gene end by 4 bases; junction bases not matched to a gene: 19. The germline gives CDR1 MDHEN, CDR2 SYDVKM. CDR3 length: 19 amino acids. The CDR3 reads CASSLPPHVASGRADTQYF. As DNA, the CDR3 is TGTGCCAGCAGTTTGCCCCCCCATGTGGCTAGCGGAAGGGCAGATACGCAGTATTTT.

The V call is TRBV6-1, the J call TRBJ1-6; 9 bases align to TRBD1. Trimming at V came to 6 bases and at J to 10 bases, leaving 7 bases not matched to a gene. This CDR3 spans 14 amino acids. Germline V gene data show CDR1 as MNHNS and CDR2 as SASEGT. Here the CDR3 DNA reads TGTGCCAGCAGCCCGACAGGGGGAGAGTCACCCCTCCACTTT. Amino acid sequence: CASSPTGGESPLHF.

This chain links TRBV28 with TRBJ1-1, with a possible D match to TRBD1 (6 bases). CDR3 length: 12 residues. Per germline, CDR1 MDHEN and CDR2 SYDVKM. V was trimmed by 10 bases and J by 3 bases, leaving 12 bases between them. CDR3 DNA: TGTGCCATCCAGGGGTATGACACTGAAGCTTTCTTT. Protein product: CAIQGYDTEAFF. The full variable domain, with the rest looked up from reference TRBV28 and TRBJ1-1, is DVKVTQSSRYLVKRTGEKVFLECVQDMDHENMFWYRQDPGLGLRLIYFSYDVKMKEKGDIPEGYSVSREKKERFSLILESASTNQTSMYLCAIQGYDTEAFFGQGTRLTVV.

This chain uses TRBV2 with TRBJ2-3; 9 bases line up with TRBD2. This CDR3 contains 18 residues. V shed 2 bases and J 8 bases; nucleotides not matched to a gene: 17. Germline CDR1 SNHLY, CDR2 FYNNEI. The CDR3 reads CASSEYGAGGLKVVTQYF. In DNA, the CDR3 is TGTGCCAGCAGTGAATATGGAGCGGGAGGCCTAAAAGTCGTTACGCAGTATTTT.

This chain joins TRBV2 and TRBJ2-7, with 8 bases identical to TRBD1. Unmatched junction bases numbered 10, after V lost 8 bases and J lost 4 bases. The CDR3 totals 14 residues. Germline loops: CDR1 SNHLY, CDR2 FYNNEI. The CDR3 DNA follows: TGTGCCAGCGCCGCCGCGACAGGGGTTTACGAGCAGTACTTC. Translating it yields CASAAATGVYEQYF. Supplemented by reference TRBV2 and TRBJ2-7, the full variable domain reads EPEVTQTPSHQVTQMGQEVILRCVPISNHLYFYWYRQILGQKVEFLVSFYNNEISEKSEIFDDQFSVERPDGSNFTLKIRSTKLEDSAMYFCASAAATGVYEQYFGPGTRLTVT.

The rearrangement joins TRBV5-8 to TRBJ1-2; 9 positions match TRBD1. The germline gives CDR1 SGHTS, CDR2 YDEGEE. The CDR3 length is 14 residues. Germline trimming cut 2 bases from V and 4 bases from J; bases unmatched to any gene: 3. The CDR3 protein is CASSFVQGAYGYTF. CDR3 in DNA: TGTGCCAGCAGCTTCGTACAGGGGGCCTATGGCTACACCTTC.

The chain joins TRBV27 to TRBJ2-7; 8 nucleotides match TRBD1. Germline-derived CDR1 and CDR2 are MNHEY and SMNVEV (reference sequence). V dropped 8 bases and J dropped 4; count of bases not matched to a gene: 10. This CDR3 has 14 amino acids. The CDR3 region is CASRSTGGPYEQYF. CDR3 sequence (DNA): TGTGCCAGCCGTAGCACAGGGGGACCATACGAGCAGTACTTC.

This clone was detected once. The chain carries TRBV6-5 and TRBJ2-5; TRBD1 matches at 9 bases. This CDR3 is 15 amino acids long. V lost 0 bases, J lost 3 bases, and 2 bases stayed unmatched. Germline CDR1 MNHEY, CDR2 SVGAGI. In nucleotides, the CDR3 is TGTGCCAGCAGTTACTCCGGGACAGGGAAAGAGACCCAGTACTTC. Translated: CASSYSGTGKETQYF.

The chain links TRBV9 to TRBJ1-2, with 9 nucleotides matching TRBD1. The CDR3 runs 15 residues. V was pared by 2 bases and J by 5 bases, with 7 bases of the junction left unmatched. Germline CDR1 SGDLS, CDR2 YYNGEE. CDR3 sequence: CASSVGDRDYYGYTF. DNA of the CDR3: TGTGCCAGCAGCGTGGGGGACAGGGATTATTATGGCTACACCTTC.

This clone was counted once. The J gene is TRBJ2-5, the V gene TRBV12-5; TRBD2 agrees at 8 bases. The CDR3 has 15 residues. The germline CDR1 and CDR2 sequences are LGHNT and FRNRAP. The V gene end was trimmed by 6 bases and the J gene end by 4 bases; junction bases not matched to a gene: 10. CDR3 in amino acids: CASGTGTSVIETQYF. DNA for the CDR3: TGTGCTAGTGGGACCGGGACTAGTGTGATAGAGACCCAGTACTTC. Supplemented by reference TRBV12-5 and TRBJ2-5, the full variable domain reads DARVTQTPRHKVTEMGQEVTMRCQPILGHNTVFWYRQTMMQGLELLAYFRNRAPLDDSGMPKDRFSAEMPDATLATLKIQPSEPRDSAVYFCASGTGTSVIETQYFGPGTRLLVL.

V gene TRBV2 combines with J gene TRBJ2-7; 9 positions match TRBD1. The trim removed 9 bases at V and 4 bases at J, leaving 1 base unmatched. Germline V gives CDR1 SNHLY, CDR2 FYNNEI. The CDR3 runs 11 residues. In DNA, the CDR3 is TGTGCCAGTGGACAGGGGTACGAGCAGTACTTC. Amino acid sequence: CASGQGYEQYF.

This clone has a single count. V gene TRBV5-1 combines with J gene TRBJ1-1; TRBD1 is a possible D gene (5 bases). Looked up from germline, CDR1 is SGHRS and CDR2 is YFSETQ. V lost 1 base and J 1 base, leaving 8 bases between the germline ends. The CDR3 is 14 amino acids. CDR3 loop: CASSLLQENTEAFF. CDR3 DNA: TGCGCCAGCAGCTTGTTACAGGAGAACACTGAAGCTTTCTTT.